This T cell receptor beta chain was identified during a study of OX40 agonist ivuxolimab in advanced cancers. As to this clone: Its antigen is as yet unknown.

From germline, CDR1 is SGHTA and CDR2 FQGTGA. Trimming took 4 bases from V and 1 from J, leaving 3 bases between them. The CDR3 has 12 amino acids. Blood sampling was done at baseline, cycle 4 day 1, and cycle 7 day 1. Sequenced by immunoSEQ multiplex PCR; TCRdb stores in-frame clones only, minus some. Found here are roughly 61,000 clones, 80% to 90% of them singletons; the top ten hold roughly 1.9%. Study-level points and caveats: Circulating CD4+ and CD8+ T cells showed clonal expansion by week 6 at 0.1 to 3.0 mg/kg.

The chain recombines TRBV7-3 with TRBJ2-3; D ambiguous. This TCR derives from an adult with an advanced solid tumor such as melanoma, head and neck, liver or kidney cancer. The source was CD4+ or CD8+ T cells sorted from blood, collected in a trial of the OX40 agonist ivuxolimab. The CDR3 nucleotides are TGTGCCAGCAGCTGGGGCACAGATACGCAGTATTTT. Its protein product is CASSWGTDTQYF.